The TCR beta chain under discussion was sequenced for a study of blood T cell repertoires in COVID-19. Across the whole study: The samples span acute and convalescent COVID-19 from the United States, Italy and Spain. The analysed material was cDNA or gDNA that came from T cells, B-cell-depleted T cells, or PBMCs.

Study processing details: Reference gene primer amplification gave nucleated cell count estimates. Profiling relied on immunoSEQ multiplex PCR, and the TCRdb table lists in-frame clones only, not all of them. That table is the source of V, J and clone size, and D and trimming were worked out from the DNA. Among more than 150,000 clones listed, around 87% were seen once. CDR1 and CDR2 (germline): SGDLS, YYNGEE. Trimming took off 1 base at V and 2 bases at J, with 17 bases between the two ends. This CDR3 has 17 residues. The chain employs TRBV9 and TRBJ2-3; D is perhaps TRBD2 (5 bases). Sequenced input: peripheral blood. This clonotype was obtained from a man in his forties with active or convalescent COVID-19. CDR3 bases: TGTGCCAGCAGCGTAAGTAACGGGATAGCGCCCACAGATACGCAGTATTTT. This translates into CASSVSNGIAPTDTQYF.